Following are 29 T cell receptor beta chains from one sample sequenced in a study of neurological immune-mediated disorders (dated by TCRdb to the late 2010s). The library came from 5' RACE. These reads were obtained on an Illumina HiSeq 2500. TCRdb reworked the public reads: Q25 trimming with fastp, MiXCR clone assembly, productive beta chains retained. All rows with the same CDR3 protein become a single entry with the most common DNA and genes. Counted in this sample were more than 20,000 distinct CDR3 sequences; roughly 2.7% of them appeared once. Roughly 2.5% of the sample is in the top ten clones. The sample consisted of PBMCs. Source of these receptors: a woman aged 50 to 60 with multiple sclerosis.

Ten or more counts support this clonotype. This chain joins TRBV6-2 or TRBV6-3 and TRBJ1-1; D is unclear. Per germline, CDR1 MNHEY and CDR2 SVGEGT. With 8 bases removed from V and 7 bases from J, the gap between germline ends came to 11 bases. The CDR3 runs to 11 residues. CDR3 sequence (DNA): TGTGCCAGCGGTAAAGGGTTTGAAGCTTTCTTT. This sequence encodes CASGKGFEAFF.

In its sample, this clonotype was seen a few times. This chain joins TRBV24-1 and TRBJ2-5; 9 nucleotides line up with TRBD1. V shed 9 bases and J 1 base; nucleotides not matched to a gene: 5. From germline, CDR1 is KGHDR and CDR2 SFDVKD. This CDR3 region has 14 residues. CDR3 coding DNA: TGTGCCACCGCGGACAGGGGATTCCAAGAGACCCAGTACTTC. Protein sequence: CATADRGFQETQYF.

Ten or more counts support this clonotype. The chain joins TRBV5-1 to TRBJ2-3, with a tentative D call TRBD2 (5 bases). The CDR3 has 15 residues. Trimming took off 6 bases at V and 3 bases at J, with 17 bases between the two ends. Germline V gene data show CDR1 as SGHRS and CDR2 as YFSETQ. The CDR3 reads CASTNRAAETDTQYF. CDR3 DNA sequence: TGCGCCAGCACTAATCGGGCAGCGGAAACAGATACGCAGTATTTT.

This clonotype was recorded many times. The chain carries TRBV6-5 and TRBJ2-7; D gene uncertain. This CDR3 is built from 15 residues. V was cut by 0 bases and J by 6 bases, with 15 bases left in between. The germline V gene has CDR1 MNHEY and CDR2 SVGAGI. Here the CDR3 DNA reads TGTGCCAGCAGTTACTCGACGGACCCCATAGGCGAGCAGTACTTC. Translated: CASSYSTDPIGEQYF.

This clonotype was observed many times. The chain links TRBV6-5 to TRBJ2-5, with 9 bases that match TRBD1. The CDR3 contains 14 residues. CDR1 is MNHEY, CDR2 SVGAGI, per germline. J lost 5 bases, V lost 4 bases, and 5 bases had no gene match. The CDR3 bases are TGTGCCAGCAGTTTATGGGGACAGGGTGAGACCCAGTACTTC. It specifies CASSLWGQGETQYF.

This clonotype was seen ten or more times. The chain has TRBV11-3 and TRBJ2-2; tentative D call: TRBD2 (5 bases). V lost 1 base and J 5 bases, leaving 8 bases between the germline ends. Germline V CDR1 and CDR2: SGHNT, YENEEA. CDR3 length equals 14 residues. CDR3 protein: CASSLVGVTGELFF. For the CDR3, the DNA is TGTGCCAGCAGCTTAGTGGGAGTTACCGGGGAGCTGTTTTTT.

By share, this clonotype ranks as medium-sized. This chain links TRBV6-6 with TRBJ1-1; 7 nucleotides agree with TRBD1. V was clipped by 2 bases and J by 6 bases; unmatched bases: 15. Germline V gene data show CDR1 as MNHNY and CDR2 as SVGAGI (reference sequence). This CDR3 contains 17 residues. CDR3: CASSYPPSDRAAPEAFF. In nucleotides, the CDR3 is TGTGCCAGCAGTTACCCCCCCAGCGACAGGGCCGCCCCTGAAGCTTTCTTT.

This clonotype was observed many times. The chain couples TRBV29-1 to TRBJ2-7; D not certain. Trimming took 5 bases from V and 3 from J, leaving 17 bases between them. CDR1 and CDR2 from the germline V gene are SQVTM and ANQGSEA. This CDR3 spans 14 amino acids. In DNA, the CDR3 is TGCAGCGTTATACCCACCGGCGAACGCTACGAGCAGTACTTC. Protein: CSVIPTGERYEQYF.

This clonotype was detected ten times or more. This rearrangement joins TRBV7-6 to TRBJ2-1, with a possible D match to TRBD2 (6 bases). The germline V gene encodes CDR1 SGHVS and CDR2 FNYEAQ. There are 15 residues in the CDR3. The V gene lost 1 base and the J gene lost 4 bases, with 11 bases spanning the gap. The CDR3 spells CASSLGRLDYNEQFF. Written as DNA, the CDR3 is TGTGCCAGCAGCTTAGGTAGACTAGATTACAATGAGCAGTTCTTC.

This clonotype has a count of ten or more. This chain joins TRBV30 and TRBJ2-1, with 8 bases fitting TRBD2. Trimming took 5 bases from V and 2 from J; bases not matched to a gene: 8. Germline loops: CDR1 GTSNPN, CDR2 SVGIG (reference sequence). This CDR3 region has 15 residues. In DNA form, the CDR3 reads TGTGCCTGGGCTAGAGATAGCGGGGCCTACAATGAGCAGTTCTTC. It is translated as CAWARDSGAYNEQFF.

At least ten counts were recorded for this clonotype. The rearrangement links TRBV15 to TRBJ1-5; perhaps TRBD1 as D (6 bases). Germline CDR1 and CDR2: LNHNV and YYDKDF (reference sequence). The CDR3 covers 12 residues. Trimming stripped 6 bases from V and 9 bases from J, with 12 bases between. The CDR3 region is CATSQGRGPQHF. The CDR3 DNA reads as TGTGCCACCAGTCAGGGGCGTGGGCCCCAGCATTTT.

This clonotype has at least ten counts. CDR3 sequence (DNA): TGTGCCAGCAGCCAGCGGGCAACTAATGAAAAACTGTTTTTT. It codes for CASSQRATNEKLFF. The gene calls are TRBV14 and TRBJ1-4; D gene unclear. Trimming shortened V by 3 bases and J by 0 bases, and 5 bases separated the two germline ends. Germline V gene sequence: CDR1 SGHDN, CDR2 FVKESK. The CDR3 loop spans 14 amino acids. The complete variable domain, with remaining parts taken from reference TRBV14 and TRBJ1-4, reads EAGVTQFPSHSVIEKGQTVTLRCDPISGHDNLYWYRRVMGKEIKFLLHFVKESKQDESGMPNNRFLAERTGGTYSTLKVQPAELEDSGVYFCASSQRATNEKLFFGSGTQLSVL.

This clonotype was recorded at least ten times. This sequence joins TRBV7-9 and TRBJ1-1, with TRBD1 matching over 8 bases. The CDR3 runs 15 residues. Germline V gene data show CDR1 as SEHNR and CDR2 as FQNEAQ (reference sequence). V trimming: 3 bases; J trimming: 4 bases; junction bases outside the gene matches: 7. CDR3 DNA: TGTGCCAGCAGCTTGGGGGACAGGCGCACCACTGAAGCTTTCTTT. Its protein product is CASSLGDRRTTEAFF.

V gene TRBV20-1 combines with J gene TRBJ2-7; 12 bases agree with TRBD2. Per the germline V gene, CDR1 is DFQATT and CDR2 is SNEGSKA (reference sequence). The CDR3 length is 18 residues. Losses at the gene ends were 1 base for V and 0 bases for J; bases not matched to a gene: 10. In DNA, the CDR3 is TGCAGTGCTAGAGGCTACCTTCCTAGCGGGAGGGACTCCTACGAGCAGTACTTC. As protein: CSARGYLPSGRDSYEQYF.

The rearrangement joins TRBV11-2 to TRBJ2-5; 8 bases agree with TRBD1. The trim removed 5 bases at V and 4 bases at J, leaving 12 bases unmatched. The CDR3 runs 16 residues. Germline CDR1 is SGHAT and CDR2 is FQNNGV. The CDR3 nucleotides read TGTGCCAGCAGCGGAAGACAGGGGACCCTCGGAGAGACCCAGTACTTC. It codes for CASSGRQGTLGETQYF. Looking up the rest from reference TRBV11-2 and TRBJ2-5 gives the full variable domain: EAGVAQSPRYKIIEKRQSVAFWCNPISGHATLYWYQQILGQGPKLLIQFQNNGVVDDSQLPKDRFSAERLKGVDSTLKIQPAKLEDSAVYLCASSGRQGTLGETQYFGPGTRLLVL.

At least ten counts were recorded for this clonotype. V usage is TRBV3-1 and J usage is TRBJ2-7; D may be TRBD1 (5 bases). This CDR3 region has 16 residues. Germline values: CDR1 LGHDT, CDR2 YNNKEL (reference sequence). V lost 1 base and J lost 8, with 21 bases in between. CDR3 in amino acids: CASSQGQGGSLGKQYF. The CDR3 nucleotides are TGTGCCAGCAGCCAAGGCCAGGGTGGATCCCTTGGGAAGCAGTACTTC.

This clonotype was observed at least ten times. J is TRBJ1-1 and V is TRBV7-8; 9 positions match TRBD1. V lost 2 bases to trimming and J lost 0 bases; unmatched junction nucleotides: 13. CDR1 and CDR2 (germline): SGHVS, FQNEAQ. The CDR3 consists of 19 residues. DNA of the CDR3: TGTGCCAGCAGCTTACGCGCCGGGACAGGGCTGAGCATGAACACTGAAGCTTTCTTT. It encodes CASSLRAGTGLSMNTEAFF. The full variable domain, its missing parts supplied by reference TRBV7-8 and TRBJ1-1, is GAGVSQSPRYKVAKRGQDVALRCDPISGHVSLFWYQQALGQGPEFLTYFQNEAQLDKSGLPSDRFFAERPEGSVSTLKIQRTQQEDSAVYLCASSLRAGTGLSMNTEAFFGQGTRLTVV.

At least ten counts were recorded for this clonotype. CDR3 in DNA: TGTGCCATCAGCCCGGACAGGGGTGAGGGTGGCTACACCTTC. This sequence encodes CAISPDRGEGGYTF. V usage is TRBV10-3 and J usage is TRBJ1-2; 9 bases match TRBD1. CDR3 length: 14 residues. V shed 6 bases and J 7 bases; nucleotides not matched to a gene: 9. Germline CDR1 and CDR2: ENHRY and SYGVKD.

This clonotype turned up a few times. The V call is TRBV5-1, the J call TRBJ2-7; TRBD2 aligns across 15 bases. With 3 bases clipped from V and 0 bases from J, the junction kept 7 bases outside the gene matches. CDR1 and CDR2 from the germline V gene are SGHRS and YFSETQ. This CDR3 is 18 amino acids long. DNA of the CDR3: TGCGCCAGCAGCTCACTGGGGACTAGCGGGAGGACCTCCTACGAGCAGTACTTC. It specifies CASSSLGTSGRTSYEQYF.

Ten or more counts support this clonotype. The J gene is TRBJ1-1, the V gene TRBV20-1; no clear D gene. This CDR3 has 15 residues. In germline, CDR1 is DFQATT, CDR2 SNEGSKA (reference sequence). Deletions cut 1 base from V and 1 base from J, with 13 bases between. CDR3 sequence (DNA): TGCAGTGCTAGAGGGGGTAGGGAGCCGAACACTGAAGCTTTCTTT. As protein: CSARGGREPNTEAFF.

This clonotype appeared many times. The genes are TRBV28 and TRBJ1-2; D not certain. This CDR3 is built from 15 residues. The V end was cut by 0 bases, the J end by 4 bases, with 12 bases between. The germline CDR1 and CDR2 sequences are MDHEN and SYDVKM. The CDR3 coding sequence is TGTGCCAGCAGTTTATGGGCCGATCTTTCCTATGGCTACACCTTC. It specifies CASSLWADLSYGYTF.

This clonotype was found a few times. The rearrangement joins TRBV3-1 to TRBJ2-2, with no clear D. The CDR3 totals 15 residues. The V end lost 4 bases, the J end lost 4 bases, and 13 bases lay between the germline ends. Germline CDR1 is LGHDT and CDR2 is YNNKEL (reference sequence). CDR3 loop: CASSLISRSTGELFF. CDR3 DNA sequence: TGTGCCAGCAGCCTAATTAGCAGGAGCACCGGGGAGCTGTTTTTT.

The chain uses TRBV3-1 and TRBJ1-1; TRBD1 is a possible D gene (6 bases). There are 14 residues in the CDR3. V lost 6 bases and J 0 bases, leaving 11 bases between the germline ends. CDR1 and CDR2 from the germline V gene are LGHDT and YNNKEL (reference sequence). CDR3 DNA: TGTGCCAGCAGTCGGGACACCCTGAACACTGAAGCTTTCTTT. Translating it yields CASSRDTLNTEAFF.

This clonotype ranks as medium-sized. This chain uses TRBV15 with TRBJ2-5, with D possibly being TRBD1 (6 bases). CDR3 size: 15 residues. V lost 0 bases, J lost 5 bases, and 13 bases lay in between. CDR1 is LNHNV, CDR2 YYDKDF, per germline (reference sequence). CDR3 amino acids: CATSRDPGGRETQYF. CDR3 in DNA: TGTGCCACCAGCAGAGATCCTGGGGGCCGGGAGACCCAGTACTTC.

This clonotype has a count of ten or more. This chain's CDR3 is CASSLPPPPYEQYF. The CDR3 coding sequence is TGTGCCAGCAGCTTACCCCCGCCACCCTACGAGCAGTACTTC. The gene calls are TRBV7-9 and TRBJ2-7; D not certain. The CDR3 loop spans 14 amino acids. V lost 2 bases and J 2 bases, leaving 10 bases between the germline ends. The germline V gene encodes CDR1 SEHNR and CDR2 FQNEAQ (reference sequence).

This clonotype was counted at least ten times. J is TRBJ1-1 and V is TRBV29-1; no firm D call. V was shortened by 7 bases and J by 7 bases, with 16 bases between the two germline ends. Germline V gene sequence: CDR1 SQVTM, CDR2 ANQGSEA. The CDR3 length is 12 residues. The CDR3 sequence is CSGSIGLFEAFF. The CDR3 DNA reads as TGCAGCGGCTCAATAGGACTGTTTGAAGCTTTCTTT.

This clonotype was observed a few times. A read error may explain this, as a much larger clone is one base away. The chain couples TRBV20-1 to TRBJ2-5, with D possibly TRBD2 on 5 matching bases. Germline V gene sequence: CDR1 DFQATT, CDR2 SNEGSKA (reference sequence). This CDR3 comprises 12 residues. DNA of the CDR3: TGCAGTGCCAAGGACTCGCAAGAGACCAAGTACTTC. Its translation is CSAKDSQETKYF.

This clonotype was seen many times. This chain joins TRBV20-1 and TRBJ1-1; no definite D call. This CDR3 has 13 amino acids. Germline CDR1 is DFQATT and CDR2 is SNEGSKA (reference sequence). V shed 2 bases and J shed 1 base, with 8 bases lying between them. CDR3 in amino acids: CSARSWANTEAFF. Here the CDR3 DNA reads TGCAGTGCTAGATCGTGGGCGAACACTGAAGCTTTCTTT.

Ten or more counts support this clonotype. The chain couples TRBV5-1 to TRBJ2-4; no firm D call. V lost 0 bases and J 0 bases, leaving 4 bases between the germline ends. CDR1 SGHRS and CDR2 YFSETQ come from the germline V gene. The CDR3 sequence is 14 residues long. The CDR3 reads CASSLALAKNIQYF. The DNA for the CDR3 is TGCGCCAGCAGCTTGGCCTTAGCCAAAAACATTCAGTACTTC. Combining the CDR3 with reference TRBV5-1 and TRBJ2-4 gives the whole variable domain KAGVTQTPRYLIKTRGQQVTLSCSPISGHRSVSWYQQTPGQGLQFLFEYFSETQRNKGNFPGRFSGRQFSNSRSEMNVSTLELGDSALYLCASSLALAKNIQYFGAGTRLSVL.